This T cell receptor (beta chain) was sequenced in a study of blood T cells in healthy people across ages. Study-wide results and caveats: Roughly linear age-related decline in beta diversity appeared, significant by age around 38. With naive T cell percentage, TCR beta diversity showed a strong correlation. Naive CD4+ cells and diversity were both higher in long-lived donors than in aged donors.

Alongside a J-beta primer mix, a sample-barcoded 5' primer served in a second PCR lasting roughly 7 to 12 cycles. TCRdb passed the 5' RACE reads through MiXCR, listing each CDR3 protein once. The sample lists hundreds of thousands of distinct CDR3 sequences, roughly 31% occurring once. With 10 bases removed from V and 5 bases from J, the gap between germline ends came to 36 bases. The CDR3 runs 20 residues. Germline V gene sequence: CDR1 ENHRY, CDR2 SYGVKD. This clonotype appeared many times. The antigen is not known. Total RNA was isolated from each sample in quantities of at least 6 micrograms. The sequence was obtained from a woman of 80 years or more in good health. The source material was blood. The rearrangement links TRBV10-3 to TRBJ1-5, with D possibly matching TRBD1 (5 bases). The CDR3 here is CATDDPGAFAPGGMDQPQHF. Written as DNA, the CDR3 is TGTGCCACCGACGACCCGGGAGCTTTTGCCCCGGGGGGGATGGATCAGCCCCAGCATTTT.